These T cell receptor beta chains were read from a single sample in a study of OX40 agonist ivuxolimab in advanced cancers. Measured with immunoSEQ multiplex PCR; TCRdb has only the in-frame clones, and not every one. The table has roughly 80,000 clones, more than 90% seen once. The sample here was CD4+ or CD8+ T cells sorted from blood, taken in a trial of the OX40 agonist ivuxolimab. The receptor source for this set is an adult with an advanced solid tumor such as melanoma, head and neck, liver or kidney cancer. Each CDR3 is given with its conserved first and last residue. Fields, in order: D gene, V gene, J gene, clone size, CDR3 DNA, CDR3 protein. A D gene is named only where the DNA matches it firmly. Size is stated for part of the rows, as once, few or many counts, or as a class when the clone is expanded.

>NA|TRBV11-2|TRBJ2-5|NA
TGTGCCAGCAGCTTAGGCCTGGGGGAGACCCAGTACTTC
CASSLGLGETQYF
>NA|TRBV6-6|TRBJ2-1|NA
TGTGCCAGCAGGCGACAAGACGGTGAGCAGTTCTTC
CASRRQDGEQFF
>NA|TRBV7-8|TRBJ2-6|NA
TGTGCCAGCAGACGTACAGGAACTGGGGCCAACGTCCTGACTTTC
CASRRTGTGANVLTF
>TRBD2|TRBV12-5|TRBJ2-1|NA
TGTGCTAGTGGTCTATTGTACCTAGCGGGACTCTCCTACAATGAGCAGTTCTTC
CASGLLYLAGLSYNEQFF
>NA|TRBV5-6|TRBJ2-6|NA
TGTGCCAGCAGCCCCCCAGAGAGATCTGGGGCCAACGTCCTGACTTTC
CASSPPERSGANVLTF
>NA|TRBV21-1|TRBJ1-2|NA
TGTGCCAGCAGCCCCCGCCGACATATCTCTCACTATGGCTACACCTTC
CASSPRRHISHYGYTF
>NA|TRBV14|TRBJ1-3|NA
TGTGCCAGCAGCCCAGGAGGCTCTGGAAACACCATATATTTT
CASSPGGSGNTIYF
>TRBD1|TRBV9|TRBJ1-3|once
TGTGCCAGCAGCGCCTCCGGGACAGGCTCTGGAAACACCATATATTTT
CASSASGTGSGNTIYF
>NA|TRBV6-4|TRBJ2-2|NA
TGTGCCAGCAGTGAAGGTGCCTCGAACACCGGGGAGCTGTTTTTT
CASSEGASNTGELFF
>NA|TRBV28|TRBJ2-2|NA
TGTGCCAGCAGTATAACCCCAAGACAGTCCACCGGGGAGCTGTTTTTT
CASSITPRQSTGELFF
>NA|TRBV6-1|TRBJ1-1|NA
TGTGCCAGCAGTGAACCCGCTAGGACTGAAGCTTTCTTT
CASSEPARTEAFF
>NA|TRBV29-1|TRBJ1-1|NA
TGCAGCGTTGAAGGTCCGGTGACTGAAGCTTTCTTT
CSVEGPVTEAFF
>NA|TRBV5-4|TRBJ2-2|NA
TGTGCCAGCAGCCGGACTACTCTCACCGGGGAGCTGTTTTTT
CASSRTTLTGELFF
>TRBD1|TRBV7-2|TRBJ1-4|NA
TGTGCCAGCAGCTTAACGGGGACAGGTCGTAATGAAAAACTGTTTTTT
CASSLTGTGRNEKLFF
>TRBD2|TRBV9|TRBJ2-7|few
TGTGCCAGCAACCCTAGCGGGAAAGGCTACGAGCAGTACTTC
CASNPSGKGYEQYF
>NA|TRBV5-6|TRBJ1-1|NA
TGTGCCAGCAGCTTGAGGGCTTTGAACACTGAAGCTTTCTTT
CASSLRALNTEAFF
>NA|TRBV5-1|TRBJ2-3|NA
TGCGCCAGCAGCTTGGGGCAGGATACGCAGTATTTT
CASSLGQDTQYF
>TRBD1|TRBV5-4|TRBJ1-2|NA
TGTGCCAGCAGCTGGGGACAGGGGGGCTATGGCTACACCTTC
CASSWGQGGYGYTF
>TRBD1|TRBV6-1|TRBJ1-6|NA
TGTGCCAGCAGTGAAATCTGGACAGGGACTAATTCACCCCTCCACTTT
CASSEIWTGTNSPLHF
>NA|TRBV7-9|TRBJ1-2|NA
TGTGCCAGCAGCTTCTTGGCATTCCGGGGCTACACCTTC
CASSFLAFRGYTF
>NA|TRBV19|TRBJ1-1|NA
TGTGCCAGTACCCCGGGGCTCAGGTGGGGGAACACTGAAGCTTTCTTT
CASTPGLRWGNTEAFF
>NA|TRBV5-1|TRBJ1-2|NA
TGCGCCAGCAGCTTTATGGATTATGGCTACACCTTC
CASSFMDYGYTF
>NA|TRBV7-3|TRBJ2-3|NA
TGTGCCAGCAGCTTCGGGGGCAGCGGCACAGATACGCAGTATTTT
CASSFGGSGTDTQYF
>NA|TRBV9|TRBJ1-2|NA
TGTGCCAGCAGCGTAGGGCAGGGGAACTATGGCTACACCTTC
CASSVGQGNYGYTF
>NA|TRBV29-1|TRBJ1-1|NA
TGCAGCGTTGTGAGGGGGAATTTGAACACTGAAGCTTTCTTT
CSVVRGNLNTEAFF
>NA|TRBV5-4|TRBJ2-1|NA
TGTGCCAGCAGCTTGGGTCCGGACCACGATGAGCAGTTCTTC
CASSLGPDHDEQFF
>NA|TRBV11-2|TRBJ2-3|NA
TGTGCCAGCACCCCAAGGACCAAGCCAAAAGACACAGATACGCAGTATTTT
CASTPRTKPKDTDTQYF
>NA|TRBV11-3|TRBJ2-2|once
TGTGCCAGCAGCTTAGGCGGTCGTGACACCGGGGAGCTGTTTTTT
CASSLGGRDTGELFF
>NA|TRBV28|TRBJ2-3|NA
TGTGCCAGCACTACTGGAGCTAGCACAGATACGCAGTATTTT
CASTTGASTDTQYF
>TRBD1|TRBV9|TRBJ1-4|NA
TGTGCCAGCAGCTTCCGGGACAGGGACGAAAAACTGTTTTTT
CASSFRDRDEKLFF
>NA|TRBV19|TRBJ2-3|NA
TGTGCCAGTAACGGGTGGGGGAAAGATACGCAGTATTTT
CASNGWGKDTQYF
>NA|TRBV5-4|TRBJ2-5|NA
TGTGCCAGCAGCTTCCGGGACAACCAAGAGACCCAGTACTTC
CASSFRDNQETQYF
>NA|TRBV7-9|TRBJ1-3|NA
TGTGCCAGCAGCCCGTCGGGGACCTCTGGAAACACCATATATTTT
CASSPSGTSGNTIYF
>NA|TRBV11-2|TRBJ2-1|NA
TGTGCCAGCAGCTTATATGGGAGGCGGAATGAGCAGTTCTTC
CASSLYGRRNEQFF
>NA|TRBV2|TRBJ2-3|NA
TGTGCCAGCAGTGAAGGGCTAGATACGCAGTATTTT
CASSEGLDTQYF
>TRBD1|TRBV7-2|TRBJ1-6|NA
TGTGCCAGCAGCGCGGACAGGGTATACTCACCCCTCCACTTT
CASSADRVYSPLHF
>TRBD1|TRBV2|TRBJ1-2|NA
TGTGCCAGCAGTGAAAGGGACAGATACTATGGCTACACCTTC
CASSERDRYYGYTF
>NA|TRBV7-2|TRBJ2-3|NA
TGTGCCAGCAGCCCCGGGGAGGCCCGCACAGATACGCAGTATTTT
CASSPGEARTDTQYF
>TRBD1|TRBV4-2|TRBJ1-6|NA
TGTGCCAGCAGCCAAGAGCAGGGGGCCTATAATTCACCCCTCCACTTT
CASSQEQGAYNSPLHF
>NA|TRBV5-1|TRBJ2-4|NA
TGCGCCAGCAGCTTGGTACCCCCGCAGGGGGGCAAAAACATTCAGTACTTC
CASSLVPPQGGKNIQYF
>NA|TRBV6-5|TRBJ1-2|NA
TGTGCCAGCAGTTACTGGACTGGAGAGAGGGGCTACACCTTC
CASSYWTGERGYTF
>NA|TRBV11-3|TRBJ2-1|NA
TGTGCCAGCAGCTTAGTCCCTCTCGGGAGGCAGTTCTTC
CASSLVPLGRQFF
>TRBD2|TRBV29-1|TRBJ2-3|NA
TGCAGCGTTTTCCGCGGGACTAGCGCTAGCACAGATACGCAGTATTTT
CSVFRGTSASTDTQYF
>NA|TRBV27|TRBJ2-1|NA
TGTGCCAGCAGGGGAAGCGACCCTTGGTTGGGTGCTAATGAGCAGTTCTTC
CASRGSDPWLGANEQFF
>NA|TRBV5-1|TRBJ1-1|NA
TGCGCCAGCAGCCCCTTGGCGGCGAACACTGAAGCTTTCTTT
CASSPLAANTEAFF
>TRBD1|TRBV7-9|TRBJ2-7|NA
TGTGCCAGCAGGGGGACAGGGTCACCGGGGGAGCAGTACTTC
CASRGTGSPGEQYF
>TRBD2|TRBV6-5|TRBJ2-2|NA
TGTGCCAGCAGAAATAAAGCGGGAGGGACCGGGGAGCTGTTTTTT
CASRNKAGGTGELFF
>TRBD1|TRBV4-1|TRBJ2-7|NA
TGCGCCAGCAGCCAAGACCCGGGACAGGGTACTGGCGAGCAGTACTTC
CASSQDPGQGTGEQYF
>NA|TRBV18|TRBJ1-2|NA
TGTGCCAGCTCCCCAGAGGGGGGCCAAGTTCAGTCCGACAACTATGGCTACACCTTC
CASSPEGGQVQSDNYGYTF
>TRBD1|TRBV27|TRBJ2-1|NA
TGTGCCAGCAGTTCTCTCGGACAGGGGGTCTCCTACAATGAGCAGTTCTTC
CASSSLGQGVSYNEQFF
>NA|TRBV5-1|TRBJ2-3|NA
TGCGCCAGCAGCTTGGGGAACGCAGATACGCAGTATTTT
CASSLGNADTQYF
>TRBD2|TRBV4-1|TRBJ2-1|NA
TGCGCCAGCAGCCAAGTGGCGGTAGCGGGATCGAATGAGCAGTTCTTC
CASSQVAVAGSNEQFF
>NA|TRBV7-2|TRBJ2-5|NA
TGTGCCAGCAGTCCACACCGGGGTAGGCAAGAGACCCAGTACTTC
CASSPHRGRQETQYF
>TRBD2|TRBV5-1|TRBJ2-5|once
TGCGCCAGCAGCCAAGACACTAGCGGGGTAGAGACCCAGTACTTC
CASSQDTSGVETQYF